This T cell receptor beta chain was observed in a study of T cell responses to AZD1222 COVID-19 vaccine. Study-wide background: Doses given second, at about 4 or about 12 weeks, were pooled.

Repertoires were generated with immunoSEQ multiplex PCR, while TCRdb's copy carries only in-frame clones and drops some. This table has about 120,000 clones, roughly 90% appearing once. Findings and caveats of the study: Just a handful of AZD1222 recipients were seropositive at baseline. Spike was spanned by vaccine-associated CD4 TCRs, with dominance at 160-218 and 743-854. White British donors predominated, females outnumbered males, and clonal diversity was possibly underestimated.

Turning to this clone: The target antigen is unknown.

The specimen was peripheral blood, collected on day 0 of AZD1222 vaccination. This TCR derives from an adult in good health.

CDR3 sequence: CASSQAAGRDYGYTF. The DNA for the CDR3 is TGCGCCAGCAGCCAAGCTGCGGGGCGCGACTATGGCTACACCTTC. The chain combines TRBV4-1 with TRBJ1-2; maybe TRBD1 (5 bases). This CDR3 contains 15 residues. The V gene lost 1 base and the J gene lost 3 bases, with 12 bases spanning the gap. Germline CDR1 MGHRA, CDR2 YSYEKL.